This TCR beta chain appears in the sequencing data of a study of blood T cell repertoires in COVID-19. Study context: PBMCs, B-cell-depleted T cells, or T cells provided the cDNA or gDNA that made up the material.

Libraries were prepared by immunoSEQ multiplex PCR; TCRdb keeps only in-frame clonotypes and omits some of them. The sample shows about 140,000 clones, 84% of them seen only once. V dropped 3 bases and J dropped 4 bases, with 16 bases sitting between them. The CDR3 covers 15 residues. Germline V gene lookup returns CDR1 SGHRS and CDR2 YFSETQ. What was sequenced was peripheral blood. The chain is built from TRBV5-1 and TRBJ1-2; D possibly corresponds to TRBD1 (5 bases). The receptor was derived from a human donor in a cohort sampled during active COVID-19. The CDR3 coding sequence is TGCGCCAGCAGCTCTCCAGGGCAACCCCCCTATGGCTACACCTTC. It translates to CASSSPGQPPYGYTF.